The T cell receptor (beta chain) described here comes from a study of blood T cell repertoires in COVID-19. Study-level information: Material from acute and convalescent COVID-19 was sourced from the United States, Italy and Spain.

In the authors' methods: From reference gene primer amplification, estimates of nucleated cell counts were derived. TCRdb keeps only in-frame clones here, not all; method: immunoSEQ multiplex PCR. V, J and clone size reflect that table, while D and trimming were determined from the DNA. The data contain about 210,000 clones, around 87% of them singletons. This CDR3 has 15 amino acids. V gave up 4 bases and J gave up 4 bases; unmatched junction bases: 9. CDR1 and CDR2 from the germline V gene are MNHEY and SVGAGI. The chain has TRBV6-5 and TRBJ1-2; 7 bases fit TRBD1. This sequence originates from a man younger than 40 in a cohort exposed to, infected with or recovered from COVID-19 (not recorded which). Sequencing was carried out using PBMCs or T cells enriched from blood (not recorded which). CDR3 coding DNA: TGTGCCAGCAGTTCACCGCGGACAGGACCCTATGGCTACACCTTC. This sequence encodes CASSSPRTGPYGYTF.